These 23 T cell receptor beta chains came from one sample sequenced in a study of cytomegalovirus exposure and HLA in healthy donors. Vbeta (60) and Jbeta (13) primers were used in the PCR. Repertoires were generated with immunoSEQ multiplex PCR, while TCRdb's copy carries only in-frame clones and drops some. The sample shows nearly 200,000 clones, and about 0.74% sits with its ten largest clones. Sequencing was done on a sample of PBMCs. These receptor sequences come from a boy younger than 18 in good health and CMV-seronegative.

The chain carries TRBV6-6 and TRBJ2-3; the match to TRBD2 covers 7 bases. Germline CDR1 is MNHNY and CDR2 is SVGAGI (reference sequence). The CDR3 length is 15 residues. J lost 1 base, V lost 8 bases, and 9 bases had no gene match. CDR3 sequence: CASGRETRRTDTQYF. The CDR3 DNA reads TGTGCCAGCGGGAGGGAGACAAGACGCACAGATACGCAGTATTTT.

The CDR3 here is CASSSGQGADEQFF. The CDR3 DNA is TGTGCCAGCAGCTCTGGACAGGGGGCAGATGAGCAGTTCTTC. The rearrangement links TRBV7-9 to TRBJ2-1; TRBD1 matches 11 bases. V shed 4 bases and J 8 bases; nucleotides not matched to a gene: 4. This CDR3 region has 14 residues. Germline assignment: CDR1 SEHNR and CDR2 FQNEAQ (reference sequence).

The genes are TRBV9 and TRBJ2-7; possible D gene TRBD2, 6 bases. Germline V CDR1 and CDR2: SGDLS, YYNGEE. The CDR3 is 14 residues long. Trimming pared 4 bases from V and 1 base from J, leaving 12 bases between. The CDR3 coding sequence is TGTGCCAGCAGCCCGAGGGGACTGTCCTACGAGCAGTACTTC. Amino acids: CASSPRGLSYEQYF.

The V gene is TRBV27, the J gene TRBJ1-1; 8 nucleotides agree with TRBD1. The germline V gene encodes CDR1 MNHEY and CDR2 SMNVEV (reference sequence). The CDR3 is 17 amino acids. Losses at the gene ends were 5 bases for V and 0 bases for J; bases not matched to a gene: 11. This chain's CDR3 is CASSLYSDRGLNTEAFF. Here the CDR3 DNA reads TGTGCCAGCAGTCTGTATTCCGACAGGGGACTGAACACTGAAGCTTTCTTT.

V usage is TRBV6-1 and J usage is TRBJ2-6; 7 bases line up with TRBD1. The ends lost 5 bases at V and 0 bases at J; junction bases unmatched: 1. The CDR3 runs to 15 residues. Germline CDR1 reads MNHNS; CDR2 reads SASEGT. The CDR3 coding sequence is TGTGCCAGCAGTTGGGACAGCTCTGGGGCCAACGTCCTGACTTTC. Translating gives CASSWDSSGANVLTF.

The chain recombines TRBV9 with TRBJ2-7, with unresolved D. CDR1 is SGDLS and CDR2 is YYNGEE in the germline V gene. The CDR3 is made up of 13 amino acids. V lost 2 bases and J lost 6, with 12 bases in between. DNA for the CDR3: TGTGCCAGCAGCGTTCTAGAGCGCGCCGAGCAGTACTTC. This codes for CASSVLERAEQYF.

The chain couples TRBV25-1 to TRBJ1-2; maybe TRBD1 (5 bases). The CDR3 is 14 residues long. The germline V and J ends were trimmed by 3 bases and 14 bases, with 22 bases remaining between them. CDR1 and CDR2 from the germline V gene are MGHDK and SYGVNS. CDR3 coding DNA: TGTGCCAGCAGTGAGTACAACTCGGCCAGGGCGTCGACCTTC. It codes for CASSEYNSARASTF.

The chain recombines TRBV7-9 with TRBJ1-2, with a tentative D call TRBD1 (6 bases). The CDR3 totals 17 residues. The germline gives CDR1 SEHNR, CDR2 FQNEAQ (reference sequence). The V end was cut by 5 bases, the J end by 2 bases, with 21 bases between. CDR3 DNA sequence: TGTGCCAGCAGCGGATACGACAGGCACAGCCCAAACTATGGCTACACCTTC. Its translation is CASSGYDRHSPNYGYTF. Full variable domain (missing parts from reference TRBV7-9 and TRBJ1-2): DTGVSQNPRHKITKRGQNVTFRCDPISEHNRLYWYRQTLGQGPEFLTYFQNEAQLEKSRLLSDRFSAERPKGSFSTLEIQRTEQGDSAMYLCASSGYDRHSPNYGYTFGSGTRLTVV.

V and J are TRBV30 and TRBJ1-5; 7 nucleotides agree with TRBD1. Looked up from germline, CDR1 is GTSNPN and CDR2 is SVGIG (reference sequence). Trimming cost V 2 bases and J 6 bases; bases outside gene matches: 13. The CDR3 has 16 residues. Here the CDR3 DNA reads TGTGCCTGGAGTCCCCCGAGGTCGAGGGGGCCTCAGCCCCAGCATTTT. This gives the protein CAWSPPRSRGPQPQHF.

The chain links TRBV18 to TRBJ1-2, with 8 nucleotides matching TRBD1. With 2 bases clipped from V and 4 bases from J, the junction kept 0 bases outside the gene matches. This CDR3 is built from 13 residues. Germline V gene lookup returns CDR1 KGHSH and CDR2 LQKENI. The CDR3 region has the DNA TGTGCCAGCTCACCAGACAGGGGCTATGGCTACACCTTC. This sequence encodes CASSPDRGYGYTF.

V usage is TRBV9 and J usage is TRBJ1-1; D perhaps matches TRBD1 (6 bases). Germline CDR1 SGDLS, CDR2 YYNGEE. V dropped 5 bases and J dropped 10 bases, with 21 bases sitting between them. The CDR3 contains 14 residues. As DNA, the CDR3 is TGTGCCAGCAGTGAGACAAGCGCCGAACAGGGAGCTTTCTTT. Amino acid sequence: CASSETSAEQGAFF.

The chain employs TRBV30 and TRBJ1-6, with a tentative D call TRBD1 (6 bases). Per germline, CDR1 GTSNPN and CDR2 SVGIG (reference sequence). This CDR3 spans 14 amino acids. V lost 8 bases to trimming and J lost 9 bases, with 20 bases between them. The CDR3 loop reads CAVNRQGSASPLHF. As DNA, the CDR3 is TGTGCCGTAAACCGGCAGGGGAGCGCTTCACCCCTCCACTTT. Based on the CDR3 plus reference TRBV30 and TRBJ1-6, the full variable domain is SQTIHQWPATLVQPVGSPLSLECTVEGTSNPNLYWYRQAAGRGLQLLFYSVGIGQISSEVPQNLSASRPQDRQFILSSKKLLLSDSGFYLCAVNRQGSASPLHFGNGTRLTVT.

V usage is TRBV19 and J usage is TRBJ2-1; 11 nucleotides match TRBD2. Germline CDR1 LNHDA, CDR2 SQIVND (reference sequence). The CDR3 loop spans 15 amino acids. Trimming removed 5 bases from V and 5 bases from J; junction bases left unmatched: 5. Here the CDR3 DNA reads TGTGCCAGTAGTTCCACTAGCGGGGGCAACAATGAGCAGTTCTTC. It is translated as CASSSTSGGNNEQFF. Full variable domain (remainder filled in from reference TRBV19 and TRBJ2-1): DGGITQSPKYLFRKEGQNVTLSCEQNLNHDAMYWYRQDPGQGLRLIYYSQIVNDFQKGDIAEGYSVSREKKESFPLTVTSAQKNPTAFYLCASSSTSGGNNEQFFGPGTRLTVL.

The chain couples TRBV7-2 to TRBJ2-6; D gene uncertain. Germline V gene sequence: CDR1 SGHTA, CDR2 FQGNSA. The CDR3 extends over 17 amino acids. Trimming took off 1 base at V and 0 bases at J, with 10 bases between the two ends. CDR3 in DNA: TGTGCCAGCAGCTTAGTTAGTGGTACCTCTGGGGCCAACGTCCTGACTTTC. Protein product: CASSLVSGTSGANVLTF.

This chain connects TRBV5-4 to TRBJ1-2; TRBD1 matches at 7 bases. The CDR3 is 12 residues long. The germline V gene has CDR1 SGHNT and CDR2 YYREEE (reference sequence). V trimming: 4 bases; J trimming: 6 bases; junction bases outside the gene matches: 3. This CDR3 is CASSPTGDGYTF. The DNA of the CDR3 is TGTGCCAGCAGCCCAACAGGGGATGGCTACACCTTC.

V gene TRBV5-4 combines with J gene TRBJ1-2; 9 nucleotides line up with TRBD1. Germline V gene data show CDR1 as SGHNT and CDR2 as YYREEE (reference sequence). CDR3 size: 15 residues. V lost 0 bases, J lost 6 bases, and 6 bases stayed unmatched. This CDR3 is CASSLATGGLDGYTF. The CDR3 DNA follows: TGTGCCAGCAGCTTGGCGACAGGGGGGCTGGATGGCTACACCTTC.

This chain joins TRBV7-2 and TRBJ2-7; TRBD2 might be the D (5 bases). This CDR3 has 15 residues. Germline lookup yields CDR1 SGHTA and CDR2 FQGNSA. The V and J ends lost 5 bases and 3 bases respectively, with 17 bases between them. The DNA of the CDR3 is TGTGCCAGCAGCGGAGGACTCCTCAGCGGCTACGAGCAGTACTTC. It encodes CASSGGLLSGYEQYF.

The gene calls are TRBV5-1 and TRBJ1-2; D unclear. Trimming took off 2 bases at V and 8 bases at J, with 13 bases between the two ends. The germline gives CDR1 SGHRS, CDR2 YFSETQ. CDR3 size: 13 residues. The CDR3 nucleotides are TGCGCCAGCAGCTTCTTGGGCCTACCCGGCTACACCTTC. Residues: CASSFLGLPGYTF.

This chain uses TRBV28 with TRBJ1-5, with TRBD1 as a possible D gene (6 bases). Germline V gene data show CDR1 as MDHEN and CDR2 as SYDVKM. The CDR3 is made up of 15 amino acids. Deletions cut 6 bases from V and 2 bases from J, with 14 bases between. For the CDR3, the DNA is TGTGCCAGCAGCTTAGGGGGGGCCGGCAATCAGCCCCAGCATTTT. It encodes CASSLGGAGNQPQHF.

The chain is built from TRBV5-1 and TRBJ2-7, with D unresolved. The CDR3 consists of 13 residues. V was cut by 0 bases and J by 3 bases, with 7 bases left in between. In germline, CDR1 is SGHRS, CDR2 YFSETQ. The CDR3 loop is CASSLERFYEQYF. The CDR3 nucleotides read TGCGCCAGCAGCTTGGAACGGTTCTACGAGCAGTACTTC.

This chain joins TRBV5-6 and TRBJ1-2, with a possible D match to TRBD1 (5 bases). Trimming cost V 4 bases and J 10 bases, with 23 bases left between them. This CDR3 has 15 residues. The germline V gene has CDR1 SGHDT and CDR2 YYEEEE. In DNA, the CDR3 is TGTGCCAGCAGCCCGAGAAACGACATAGGGGCGGACTACACCTTC. Its translation is CASSPRNDIGADYTF.

This chain joins TRBV4-1 and TRBJ2-3; 11 bases match TRBD2. V trimming: 1 base; J trimming: 0 bases; junction bases outside the gene matches: 6. CDR3 length: 18 amino acids. Germline CDR1 is MGHRA and CDR2 is YSYEKL. CDR3 bases: TGCGCCAGCAGCCAAGTAGCGGGGGGGATTACTAGCACAGATACGCAGTATTTT. The encoded protein is CASSQVAGGITSTDTQYF.

The genes are TRBV6-4 and TRBJ2-1, with 10 bases lining up with TRBD2. The trim removed 6 bases at V and 8 bases at J, leaving 7 bases unmatched. In germline, CDR1 is MRHNA, CDR2 SNTAGT. This CDR3 is 14 amino acids long. CDR3 residues: CASRAASGGDEQFF. CDR3 coding DNA: TGTGCCAGCAGGGCGGCTAGCGGGGGAGATGAGCAGTTCTTC.